The next 6 T cell receptor beta chains were all read from a single sample in a study of blood T cells in healthy people across ages. Using a J-beta primer mix together with a sample-barcoded 5' primer, a second PCR was run for roughly 6 to 11 cycles. TCRdb re-analysed the 5' RACE reads in MiXCR, keeping a single row per CDR3 protein. Here the sample spans 800,000 to 950,000 distinct CDR3 sequences, 40% to 60% being singletons. The specimen sequenced was blood. The receptors derive from a man aged 25 to 40 in good health.

The chain couples TRBV4-1 to TRBJ1-5; D may be TRBD1 (6 bases). The CDR3 is made up of 17 amino acids. Germline-derived CDR1 and CDR2 are MGHRA and YSYEKL. The germline V and J ends were trimmed by 0 bases and 3 bases, with 15 bases remaining between them. In DNA, the CDR3 is TGCGCCAGCAGCCAAGATCTGGGACAAAGTTACAATCAGCCCCAGCATTTT. Residues: CASSQDLGQSYNQPQHF.

This sequence joins TRBV28 and TRBJ1-1; no definite D call. From germline, CDR1 is MDHEN and CDR2 SYDVKM. This CDR3 spans 13 amino acids. V shed 7 bases and J shed 7 bases, with 16 bases lying between them. CDR3 coding DNA: TGTGCCAGCATCGCCCCCGGGGTATTTGAAGCTTTCTTT. Protein product: CASIAPGVFEAFF.

This clonotype appeared a few times. This chain links TRBV12-3 or TRBV12-4 with TRBJ2-1; D is possibly TRBD1 or TRBD2 (5 bases each). The CDR3 contains 11 residues. The ends were cut back, 4 bases at V and 8 bases at J, with 6 bases in the middle. The CDR3 protein is CASSWGYEQFF. The CDR3 coding sequence is TGTGCCAGCAGTTGGGGGTATGAGCAGTTCTTC.

This clonotype was observed a handful of times. The V gene is TRBV11-2, the J gene TRBJ2-5; 11 nucleotides agree with TRBD2. Germline values: CDR1 SGHAT, CDR2 FQNNGV. Trimming removed 1 base from V and 11 bases from J; junction bases left unmatched: 12. The CDR3 consists of 16 residues. CDR3 sequence (DNA): TGTGCCAGCAGCTTAGGGGCTAGCGGGGGGAACAATGAGCAGTACTTC. Translating it yields CASSLGASGGNNEQYF.

The J gene is TRBJ2-5, the V gene TRBV4-1; 13 bases agree with TRBD2. Germline lookup yields CDR1 MGHRA and CDR2 YSYEKL. The CDR3 runs to 17 residues. V shed 5 bases, J shed 1 base, and the junction held 7 bases outside the gene matches. Written as DNA, the CDR3 is TGCGCCAGCAGCGCGACTAGCGGGGGGCCACTCCAAGAGACCCAGTACTTC. Translating it yields CASSATSGGPLQETQYF.

This clonotype has only a few counts. V is TRBV5-1 and J is TRBJ2-1, with a weak D call TRBD1 (5 bases). The CDR3 is 12 residues long. V was cut by 4 bases and J by 10 bases, with 12 bases left in between. The germline gives CDR1 SGHRS, CDR2 YFSETQ. CDR3: CASSDPQGEQFF. The CDR3 DNA reads TGCGCCAGCAGCGACCCCCAGGGCGAGCAGTTCTTC.